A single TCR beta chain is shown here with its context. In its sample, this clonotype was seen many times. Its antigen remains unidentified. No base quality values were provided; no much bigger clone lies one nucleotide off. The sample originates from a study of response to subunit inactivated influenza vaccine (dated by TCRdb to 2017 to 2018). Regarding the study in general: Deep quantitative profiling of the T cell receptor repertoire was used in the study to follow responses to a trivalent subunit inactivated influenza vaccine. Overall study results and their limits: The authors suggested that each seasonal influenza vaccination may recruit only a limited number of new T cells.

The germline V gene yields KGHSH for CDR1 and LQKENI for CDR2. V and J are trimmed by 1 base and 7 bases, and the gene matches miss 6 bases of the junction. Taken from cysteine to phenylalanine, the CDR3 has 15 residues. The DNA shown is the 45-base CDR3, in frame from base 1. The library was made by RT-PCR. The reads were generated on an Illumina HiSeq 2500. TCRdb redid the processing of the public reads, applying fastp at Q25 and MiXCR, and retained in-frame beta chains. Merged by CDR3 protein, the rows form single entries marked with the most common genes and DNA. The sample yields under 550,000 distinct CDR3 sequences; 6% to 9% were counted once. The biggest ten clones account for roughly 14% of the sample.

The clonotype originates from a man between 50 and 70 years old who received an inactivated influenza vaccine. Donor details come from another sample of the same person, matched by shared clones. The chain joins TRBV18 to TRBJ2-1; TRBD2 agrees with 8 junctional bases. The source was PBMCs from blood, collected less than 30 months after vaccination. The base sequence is TGTGCCAGCTCACCACGGCGGGAGGTAGGGAATGAGCAGTTCTTC. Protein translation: CASSPRREVGNEQFF.